This T cell receptor beta chain was recovered during a study of T cell responses to AZD1222 COVID-19 vaccine. Study results and limitations: Just a handful of AZD1222 recipients were seropositive at baseline.

Libraries were prepared by immunoSEQ multiplex PCR; TCRdb keeps only in-frame clonotypes and omits some of them. Of about 140,000 clones listed, 80% to 95% are singletons. Second-dose groups at about 4 or about 12 weeks were pooled. In the case of this clone: The antigen is unknown.

V lost 5 bases to trimming and J lost 5 bases, with 12 bases between them. The length of the CDR3 is 13 residues. The chain carries TRBV12-3 or TRBV12-4 and TRBJ1-2; D possibly corresponds to TRBD1 (5 bases). Sequences were derived from peripheral blood, sampled 28 days after the second AZD1222 dose. The receptor's source is an adult who received the AZD1222 COVID-19 vaccine. The CDR3 protein is CASSHRDGYGYTF. DNA for the CDR3: TGTGCCAGCAGTCACCGGGACGGATATGGCTACACCTTC.